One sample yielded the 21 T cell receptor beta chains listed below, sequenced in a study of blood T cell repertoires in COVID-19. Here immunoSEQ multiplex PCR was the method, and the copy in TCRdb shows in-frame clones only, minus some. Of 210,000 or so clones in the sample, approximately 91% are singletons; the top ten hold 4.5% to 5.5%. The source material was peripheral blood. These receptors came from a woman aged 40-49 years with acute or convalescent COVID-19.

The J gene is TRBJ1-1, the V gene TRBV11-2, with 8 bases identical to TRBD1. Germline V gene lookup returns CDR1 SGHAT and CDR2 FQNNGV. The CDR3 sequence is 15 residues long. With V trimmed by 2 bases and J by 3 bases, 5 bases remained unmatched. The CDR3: CASSLRTGMDTEAFF. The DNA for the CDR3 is TGTGCCAGCAGCTTAAGGACAGGGATGGACACTGAAGCTTTCTTT.

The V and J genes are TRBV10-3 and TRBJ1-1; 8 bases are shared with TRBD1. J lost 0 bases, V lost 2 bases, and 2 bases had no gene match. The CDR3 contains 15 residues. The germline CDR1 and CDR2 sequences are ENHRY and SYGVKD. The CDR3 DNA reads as TGTGCCATCAGTGAGGGACAGGGTATGAACACTGAAGCTTTCTTT. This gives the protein CAISEGQGMNTEAFF.

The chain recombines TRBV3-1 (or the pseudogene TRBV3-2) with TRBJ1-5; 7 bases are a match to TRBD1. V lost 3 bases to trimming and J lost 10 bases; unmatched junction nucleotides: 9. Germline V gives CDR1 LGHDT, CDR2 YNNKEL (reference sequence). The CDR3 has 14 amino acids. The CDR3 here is CASSHGTAGSPQHF. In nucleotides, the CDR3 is TGTGCCAGCAGCCACGGGACAGCCGGTAGTCCCCAGCATTTT.

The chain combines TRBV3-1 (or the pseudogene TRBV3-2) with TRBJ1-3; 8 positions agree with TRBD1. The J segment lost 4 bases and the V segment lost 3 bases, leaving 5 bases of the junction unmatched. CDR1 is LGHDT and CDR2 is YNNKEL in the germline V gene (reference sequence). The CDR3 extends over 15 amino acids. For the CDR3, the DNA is TGTGCCAGCAGCCATCAACAGGGGGGCGGAAACACCATATATTTT. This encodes CASSHQQGGGNTIYF.

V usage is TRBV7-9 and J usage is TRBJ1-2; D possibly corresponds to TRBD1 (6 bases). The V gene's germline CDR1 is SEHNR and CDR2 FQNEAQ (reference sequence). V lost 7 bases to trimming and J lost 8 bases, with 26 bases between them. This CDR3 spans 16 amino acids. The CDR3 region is CASTGTWGLTSPGYTF. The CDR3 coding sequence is TGTGCCAGCACCGGGACCTGGGGGCTAACCTCCCCGGGCTACACCTTC.

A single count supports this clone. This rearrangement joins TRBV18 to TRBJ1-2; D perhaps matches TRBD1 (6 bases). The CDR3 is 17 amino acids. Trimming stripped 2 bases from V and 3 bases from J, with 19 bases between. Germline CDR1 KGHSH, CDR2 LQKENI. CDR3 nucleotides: TGTGCCAGCTCACCAGGAGGCCCACCACAGGGTGACTATGGCTACACCTTC. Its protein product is CASSPGGPPQGDYGYTF.

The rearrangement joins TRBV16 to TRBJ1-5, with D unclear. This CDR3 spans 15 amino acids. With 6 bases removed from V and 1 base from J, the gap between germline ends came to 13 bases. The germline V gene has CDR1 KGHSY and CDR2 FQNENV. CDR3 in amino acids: CASSPAAGSNQPQHF. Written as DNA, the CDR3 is TGTGCCAGCAGTCCCGCGGCGGGCAGCAATCAGCCCCAGCATTTT. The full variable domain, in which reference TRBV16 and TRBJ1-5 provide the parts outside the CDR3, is GEEVAQTPKHLVRGEGQKAKLYCAPIKGHSYVFWYQQVLKNEFKFLISFQNENVFDETGMPKERFSAKCLPNSPCSLEIQATKLEDSAVYFCASSPAAGSNQPQHFGDGTRLSIL.

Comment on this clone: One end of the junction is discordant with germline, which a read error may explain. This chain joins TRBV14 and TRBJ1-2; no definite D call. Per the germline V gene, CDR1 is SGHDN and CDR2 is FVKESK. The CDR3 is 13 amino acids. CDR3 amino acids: CASSQDWRRDLFF. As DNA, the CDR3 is TGTGCCAGCAGCCAAGATTGGAGGCGCGACTTATTCTTC.

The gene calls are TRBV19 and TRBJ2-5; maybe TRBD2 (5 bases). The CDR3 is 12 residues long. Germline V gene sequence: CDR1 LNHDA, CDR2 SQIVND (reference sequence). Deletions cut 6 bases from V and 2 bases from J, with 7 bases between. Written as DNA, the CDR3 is TGTGCCAGTAGCCGGGAACAAGAGACCCAGTACTTC. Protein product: CASSREQETQYF.

This CDR3 reads CASSRQGTPNEQFF. CDR3 coding DNA: TGTGCCAGCAGCCGACAGGGCACCCCCAATGAGCAGTTCTTC. V gene TRBV7-3 combines with J gene TRBJ2-1; 7 bases match TRBD1. With 5 bases clipped from V and 6 bases from J, the junction kept 7 bases outside the gene matches. The length of the CDR3 is 14 residues. The germline V gene encodes CDR1 SGHTA and CDR2 FQGTGA.

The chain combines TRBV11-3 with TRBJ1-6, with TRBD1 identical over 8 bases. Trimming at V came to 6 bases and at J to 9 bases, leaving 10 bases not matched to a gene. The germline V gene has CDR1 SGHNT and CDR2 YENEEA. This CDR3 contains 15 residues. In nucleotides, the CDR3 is TGTGCCAGCAGTCAAGAATCAGGGGGCAGTTCACCCCTCCACTTT. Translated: CASSQESGGSSPLHF.

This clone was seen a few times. The CDR3 sequence: CASSGSGGTDTQYF. CDR3 coding DNA: TGTGCCAGCTCCGGGTCGGGGGGAACAGATACGCAGTATTTT. V usage is TRBV7-6 and J usage is TRBJ2-3, with 7 bases matching TRBD2. Germline CDR1 SGHVS, CDR2 FNYEAQ. Trimming removed 8 bases from V and 3 bases from J; junction bases left unmatched: 8. The CDR3 runs to 14 residues.

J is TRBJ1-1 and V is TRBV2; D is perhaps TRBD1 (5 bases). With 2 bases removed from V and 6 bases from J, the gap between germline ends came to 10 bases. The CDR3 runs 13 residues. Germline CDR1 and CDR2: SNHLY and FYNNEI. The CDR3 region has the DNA TGTGCCAGCAGTGAACAAGGGGCGGCTGAAGCTTTCTTT. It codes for CASSEQGAAEAFF.

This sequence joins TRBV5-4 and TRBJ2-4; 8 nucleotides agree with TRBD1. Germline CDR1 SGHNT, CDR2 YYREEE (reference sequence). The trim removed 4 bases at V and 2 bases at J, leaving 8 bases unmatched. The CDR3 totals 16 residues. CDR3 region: CASSTGTGRTKNIQYF. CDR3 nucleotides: TGTGCCAGCAGCACAGGGACAGGACGTACCAAAAACATTCAGTACTTC. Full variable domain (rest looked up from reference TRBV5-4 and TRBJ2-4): ETGVTQSPTHLIKTRGQQVTLRCSSQSGHNTVSWYQQALGQGPQFIFQYYREEENGRGNFPPRFSGLQFPNYSSELNVNALELDDSALYLCASSTGTGRTKNIQYFGAGTRLSVL.

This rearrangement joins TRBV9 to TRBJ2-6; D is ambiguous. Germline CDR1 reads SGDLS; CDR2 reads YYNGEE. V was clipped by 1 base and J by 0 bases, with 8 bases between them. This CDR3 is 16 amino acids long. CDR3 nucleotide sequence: TGTGCCAGCAGCGTATTCAGTTACTCTGGGGCCAACGTCCTGACTTTC. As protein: CASSVFSYSGANVLTF.

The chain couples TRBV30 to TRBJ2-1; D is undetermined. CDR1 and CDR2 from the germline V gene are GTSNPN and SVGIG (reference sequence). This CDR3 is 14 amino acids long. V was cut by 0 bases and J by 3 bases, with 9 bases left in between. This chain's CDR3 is CAWSVIRSYNEQFF. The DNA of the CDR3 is TGTGCCTGGAGTGTGATACGCAGCTACAATGAGCAGTTCTTC. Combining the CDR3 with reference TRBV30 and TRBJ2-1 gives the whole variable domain SQTIHQWPATLVQPVGSPLSLECTVEGTSNPNLYWYRQAAGRGLQLLFYSVGIGQISSEVPQNLSASRPQDRQFILSSKKLLLSDSGFYLCAWSVIRSYNEQFFGPGTRLTVL.

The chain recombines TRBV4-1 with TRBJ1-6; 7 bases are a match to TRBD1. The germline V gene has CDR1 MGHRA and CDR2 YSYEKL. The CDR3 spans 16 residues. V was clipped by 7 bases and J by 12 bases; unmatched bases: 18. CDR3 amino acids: CASTHTGTAYQEPLHF. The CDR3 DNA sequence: TGCGCCAGCACACATACCGGGACAGCCTACCAGGAACCCCTCCACTTT.

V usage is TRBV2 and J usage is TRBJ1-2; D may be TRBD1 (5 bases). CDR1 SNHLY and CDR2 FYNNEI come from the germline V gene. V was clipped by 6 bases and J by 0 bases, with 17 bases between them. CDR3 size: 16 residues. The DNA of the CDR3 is TGTGCCAGCAGGGCAAACACAGGCGTAGCTAACTATGGCTACACCTTC. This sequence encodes CASRANTGVANYGYTF.

The DNA for the CDR3 is TGTGCCAGCAGCCAAGGCACGGGAAGTTATGGCTACACCTTC. As protein: CASSQGTGSYGYTF. The chain is built from TRBV3-1 (or the pseudogene TRBV3-2) and TRBJ1-2; D call uncertain. The CDR3 runs to 14 residues. CDR1 is LGHDT and CDR2 is YNNKEL in the germline V gene (reference sequence). Trimming removed 1 base from V and 5 bases from J, with 11 bases in between.

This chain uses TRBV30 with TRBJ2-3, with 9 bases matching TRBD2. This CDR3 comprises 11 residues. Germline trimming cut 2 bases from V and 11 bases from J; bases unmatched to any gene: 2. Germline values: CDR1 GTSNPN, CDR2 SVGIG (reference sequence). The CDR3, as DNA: TGTGCCTGGAGTAATAGCGGGGGGCAGTATTTT. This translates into CAWSNSGGQYF.

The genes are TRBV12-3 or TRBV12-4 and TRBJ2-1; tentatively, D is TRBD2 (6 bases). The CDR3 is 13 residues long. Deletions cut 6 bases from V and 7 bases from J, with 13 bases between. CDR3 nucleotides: TGTGCCAGCAGGGGACTTGGGGCGAATGAGCAGTTCTTC. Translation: CASRGLGANEQFF.